What follows are 7 T cell receptor beta chains derived from one specimen sequenced in a study of blood T cell repertoires in COVID-19. Generated by immunoSEQ multiplex PCR, the TCRdb table keeps only in-frame clones and is missing some. The table records about 90,000 clones, about 86% of them present only once. Sequenced sample: peripheral blood. All receptors derive from a man between 60 and 75 years old with acute or convalescent COVID-19.

This clone is termed medium-sized (0.01 to 0.1%). The CDR3 loop is CASSEKTGQGRTGNTIYF. The CDR3 DNA sequence: TGTGCCAGCAGTGAAAAAACAGGACAGGGTAGGACTGGAAACACCATATATTTT. This sequence joins TRBV6-1 and TRBJ1-3, with TRBD1 identical over 8 bases. V shed 2 bases, J shed 2 bases, and the junction held 11 bases outside the gene matches. Looked up from germline, CDR1 is MNHNS and CDR2 is SASEGT. The length of the CDR3 is 18 residues.

The V call is TRBV9, the J call TRBJ2-3; 9 bases fit TRBD2. The J segment lost 2 bases and the V segment lost 0 bases, leaving 4 bases of the junction unmatched. Germline V gene lookup returns CDR1 SGDLS and CDR2 YYNGEE. CDR3 length: 16 amino acids. CDR3 in amino acids: CASSVEGGGDTDTQYF. As DNA, the CDR3 is TGTGCCAGCAGCGTAGAAGGCGGGGGGGACACAGATACGCAGTATTTT.

The rearrangement joins TRBV7-2 to TRBJ2-2; perhaps TRBD1 as D (6 bases). Germline-derived CDR1 and CDR2 are SGHTA and FQGNSA. This CDR3 has 14 amino acids. V lost 4 bases, J lost 3 bases, and 9 bases lay in between. CDR3 in amino acids: CASSSDSYTGELFF. In DNA form, the CDR3 reads TGTGCCAGCAGCTCGGACAGCTACACCGGGGAGCTGTTTTTT. The full variable domain, in which reference TRBV7-2 and TRBJ2-2 provide the parts outside the CDR3, is GAGVSQSPSNKVTEKGKDVELRCDPISGHTALYWYRQSLGQGLEFLIYFQGNSAPDKSGLPSDRFSAERTGGSVSTLTIQRTQQEDSAVYLCASSSDSYTGELFFGEGSRLTVL.

The chain combines TRBV7-3 with TRBJ2-2; 12 bases align to TRBD2. Germline CDR1 reads SGHTA; CDR2 reads FQGTGA. The CDR3 contains 17 residues. V gave up 5 bases and J gave up 0 bases; unmatched junction bases: 4. The CDR3 reads CASSQPSGGANTGELFF. CDR3 sequence (DNA): TGTGCCAGCAGCCAACCTAGCGGGGGGGCGAACACCGGGGAGCTGTTTTTT.

V and J are TRBV14 and TRBJ2-7, with D maybe TRBD1 (6 bases). The CDR3 contains 15 residues. Germline values: CDR1 SGHDN, CDR2 FVKESK. Trimming cost V 4 bases and J 2 bases, with 15 bases left between them. The CDR3 sequence is CASSLTGISAYEQYF. In DNA, the CDR3 is TGTGCCAGCAGCCTTACAGGGATATCGGCCTACGAGCAGTACTTC.

V usage is TRBV6-5 and J usage is TRBJ2-1; the match to TRBD1 covers 7 bases. V trimming: 4 bases; J trimming: 1 base; junction bases outside the gene matches: 7. Germline CDR1 reads MNHEY; CDR2 reads SVGAGI. This CDR3 contains 16 residues. Written as DNA, the CDR3 is TGTGCCAGCAGTTCGGGACAGAAGCCTTCCTACAATGAGCAGTTCTTC. As protein: CASSSGQKPSYNEQFF.

The chain carries TRBV19 and TRBJ1-2, with TRBD1 as a possible D gene (6 bases). From germline, CDR1 is LNHDA and CDR2 SQIVND (reference sequence). V dropped 7 bases and J dropped 2 bases, with 14 bases sitting between them. The CDR3 sequence is 14 residues long. The CDR3 sequence is CASIDRTLNYGYTF. The DNA for the CDR3 is TGTGCCAGTATTGACAGGACACTGAACTATGGCTACACCTTC.